The 31 T cell receptor beta chains below come from one sample, sequenced in a study of T-cell memory formation after mild COVID-19. TCRdb reprocessed the 5' RACE reads via MiXCR and lists one record per CDR3 protein. In the table there are under 300,000 distinct CDR3 sequences, approximately 8.4% of which are singletons. The source material was PBMCs or a T cell subset sorted from them (not recorded which). All receptors come from a man aged 18 to 29 who had mild COVID-19 (a few samples of this study predate the infection). Cell type and time point are not known.

This clonotype was observed a handful of times. V gene TRBV9 combines with J gene TRBJ2-3; D gene unclear. Germline-derived CDR1 and CDR2 are SGDLS and YYNGEE. CDR3 length equals 16 residues. Trimming removed 0 bases at V and 3 bases at J, with 14 bases between. The CDR3 nucleotides read TGTGCCAGCAGCGTAGAGGGTAGGGTCCAGACAGATACGCAGTATTTT. As protein: CASSVEGRVQTDTQYF.

This clonotype showed up just a few times. V is TRBV19 and J is TRBJ2-1; 10 nucleotides match TRBD1. V was pared by 10 bases and J by 8 bases, with 14 bases of the junction left unmatched. The CDR3 has 15 residues. Germline lookup yields CDR1 LNHDA and CDR2 SQIVND (reference sequence). In nucleotides, the CDR3 is TGTGCCACCGCAGCGACAGGGGGCGGATTGTATGAGCAGTTCTTC. Translated: CATAATGGGLYEQFF.

The sample holds many counts of this clonotype. The chain has TRBV7-8 and TRBJ2-2; TRBD1 is a possible D gene (5 bases). V was trimmed by 1 base and J by 6 bases, leaving 6 bases between them. The CDR3 spans 13 residues. CDR1 and CDR2 from the germline V gene are SGHVS and FQNEAQ. CDR3 bases: TGTGCCAGCAGCTTAGTGGGGCCCGGGGAGCTGTTTTTT. Amino acids: CASSLVGPGELFF.

The genes are TRBV4-2 and TRBJ2-3; 9 nucleotides line up with TRBD2. With 4 bases clipped from V and 2 bases from J, the junction kept 13 bases outside the gene matches. The CDR3 covers 18 residues. Germline CDR1 and CDR2: LGHNA and YNFKEQ. The CDR3 region has the DNA TGTGCCAGCAGCCGATTAGCGGGGGAGATCCGCTACACAGATACGCAGTATTTT. It translates to CASSRLAGEIRYTDTQYF.

CDR3 in amino acids: CASSLFGFGAFF. As DNA, the CDR3 is TGTGCCAGTAGTCTCTTTGGCTTCGGAGCTTTCTTT. The chain carries TRBV19 and TRBJ1-1; D remains ambiguous. V lost 5 bases, J lost 10 bases, and 14 bases lay in between. Looked up from germline, CDR1 is LNHDA and CDR2 is SQIVND (reference sequence). The CDR3 contains 12 residues.

J is TRBJ2-7 and V is TRBV12-3 or TRBV12-4; maybe TRBD1 (6 bases). The CDR3 covers 15 residues. V lost 5 bases and J lost 1, with 15 bases in between. The CDR3 DNA reads TGTGCCAGCAGTCTAAGGGGGACGGCGTCCTACGAGCAGTACTTC. Its translation: CASSLRGTASYEQYF.

This sequence joins TRBV5-1 and TRBJ2-4; possibly TRBD2 for D (5 bases). There are 14 residues in the CDR3. V shed 1 base and J shed 7 bases, with 12 bases lying between them. Per germline, CDR1 SGHRS and CDR2 YFSETQ. Written as DNA, the CDR3 is TGCGCCAGCAGCTTGATGGAGGATGGGAACATTCAGTACTTC. Translating it yields CASSLMEDGNIQYF.

This clonotype has ten or more counts. The chain combines TRBV5-6 with TRBJ2-7; D remains ambiguous. Trimming cost V 2 bases and J 5 bases, with 17 bases left between them. Germline-derived CDR1 and CDR2 are SGHDT and YYEEEE. The CDR3 extends over 15 amino acids. The CDR3 here is CASSFRALGLDEQYF. Here the CDR3 DNA reads TGTGCCAGCAGCTTTAGGGCTCTTGGATTGGACGAGCAGTACTTC.

This clonotype came up many times. The chain combines TRBV10-3 with TRBJ2-1, with 10 bases fitting TRBD2. The CDR3 sequence is 15 residues long. The germline V gene has CDR1 ENHRY and CDR2 SYGVKD. V shed 10 bases, J shed 3 bases, and the junction held 9 bases outside the gene matches. CDR3 residues: CATGPSGGHYNEQFF. The CDR3 nucleotides read TGTGCCACCGGGCCTAGCGGGGGCCACTACAATGAGCAGTTCTTC.

This clonotype showed up many times. The chain links TRBV7-9 to TRBJ2-7; 8 nucleotides match TRBD2. The V gene end was trimmed by 1 base and the J gene end by 7 bases; junction bases not matched to a gene: 3. The CDR3 sequence is 13 residues long. Germline V CDR1 and CDR2: SEHNR, FQNEAQ (reference sequence). This CDR3 reads CASSLGSSGEQYF. DNA of the CDR3: TGTGCCAGCAGCTTAGGCTCTAGCGGGGAGCAGTACTTC.

The chain couples TRBV28 to TRBJ1-2; 10 bases agree with TRBD1. The length of the CDR3 is 14 residues. Trimming removed 10 bases from V and 4 bases from J; junction bases left unmatched: 9. CDR1 and CDR2 (germline): MDHEN, SYDVKM. CDR3 sequence: CATKTGGSGYGYTF. CDR3 DNA: TGTGCCACGAAGACAGGGGGCTCGGGCTATGGCTACACCTTC.

In this sample, this clonotype turned up many times. The V and J genes are TRBV11-3 and TRBJ2-1, with 8 positions matching TRBD1. Germline loops: CDR1 SGHNT, CDR2 YENEEA. The V segment lost 0 bases and the J segment 0 bases; nucleotides outside the gene matches: 7. The CDR3 runs 18 residues. The CDR3 reads CASSLEQGGSSSYNEQFF. The DNA for the CDR3 is TGTGCCAGCAGCTTAGAACAGGGGGGCTCGAGCTCCTACAATGAGCAGTTCTTC.

The chain employs TRBV4-1 and TRBJ1-1; D is perhaps TRBD1 (5 bases). V lost 3 bases to trimming and J lost 4 bases, with 15 bases between them. The germline gives CDR1 MGHRA, CDR2 YSYEKL. This CDR3 comprises 15 residues. Written as DNA, the CDR3 is TGCGCCAGCAGCCAGAACCCGGGGGGGATCACTGAAGCTTTCTTT. This codes for CASSQNPGGITEAFF.

The gene calls are TRBV7-9 and TRBJ2-2; 7 nucleotides agree with TRBD2. Germline lookup yields CDR1 SEHNR and CDR2 FQNEAQ (reference sequence). V was pared by 0 bases and J by 5 bases, with 9 bases of the junction left unmatched. The CDR3 covers 17 residues. CDR3 DNA: TGTGCCAGCAGCTTAGCGGGCAGCGGGGTCAGGACCGGGGAGCTGTTTTTT. Protein product: CASSLAGSGVRTGELFF.

This chain connects TRBV20-1 to TRBJ2-5, with D perhaps TRBD2 (6 bases). The CDR3 has 12 residues. The germline V gene has CDR1 DFQATT and CDR2 SNEGSKA (reference sequence). CDR3 DNA: TGCAGCGCCGCCGCCCGGGGGGAGACCCAGTACTTC. This gives the protein CSAAARGETQYF.

The chain joins TRBV20-1 to TRBJ2-1, with D unclear. Trimming removed 3 bases at V and 10 bases at J, with 10 bases between. Germline V gene lookup returns CDR1 DFQATT and CDR2 SNEGSKA (reference sequence). The CDR3 is made up of 11 amino acids. DNA of the CDR3: TGCAGTGCTAGTCGGCTCACGGAGCAGTTCTTC. Its translation: CSASRLTEQFF.

As to this clonotype: One end of the junction varies from germline; a read error may be responsible. This chain joins TRBV12-3 or TRBV12-4 and TRBJ2-1; the D gene is possibly TRBD2 (6 bases). CDR3 length: 14 residues. The CDR3 loop is CAGSPGLLYNEQFF. CDR3 DNA sequence: TGTGCCGGCAGCCCGGGACTTTTATACAATGAGCAGTTCTTC.

This clonotype was counted ten times or more. This rearrangement joins TRBV11-2 to TRBJ2-3; D possibly uses TRBD1 or TRBD2 (6 bases each). The CDR3 runs 15 residues. Between the trimmed V and J ends, which lost 1 base and 6 bases, there was a span of 14 bases. Germline values: CDR1 SGHAT, CDR2 FQNNGV. In DNA form, the CDR3 reads TGTGCCAGCAGCTTAGTTGGGGGCGGGACGGATACGCAGTATTTT. Its protein product is CASSLVGGGTDTQYF.

Ten or more counts support this clonotype. The chain couples TRBV2 to TRBJ2-2; 9 nucleotides agree with TRBD1. J was trimmed by 1 base and V by 7 bases; bases with no gene match: 1. This CDR3 has 14 amino acids. Germline loops: CDR1 SNHLY, CDR2 FYNNEI. CDR3: CASTGQGNTGELFF. CDR3 nucleotide sequence: TGTGCCAGCACGGGACAGGGGAACACCGGGGAGCTGTTTTTT. The full variable domain, with the rest looked up from reference TRBV2 and TRBJ2-2, is EPEVTQTPSHQVTQMGQEVILRCVPISNHLYFYWYRQILGQKVEFLVSFYNNEISEKSEIFDDQFSVERPDGSNFTLKIRSTKLEDSAMYFCASTGQGNTGELFFGEGSRLTVL.

This clonotype was found a few times. The chain uses TRBV7-2 and TRBJ1-6; 7 bases match TRBD1. CDR3 length: 14 residues. With V trimmed by 5 bases and J by 14 bases, 12 bases remained unmatched. The germline CDR1 and CDR2 sequences are SGHTA and FQGNSA. The CDR3 DNA reads as TGTGCCAGCAGCAGCCATGACAGGGAGGGCACCCTCCACTTT. It specifies CASSSHDREGTLHF.

This clonotype was counted ten times or more. The chain carries TRBV12-3 or TRBV12-4 and TRBJ1-1, with TRBD1 identical over 7 bases. The CDR3 length is 13 residues. With 6 bases clipped from V and 7 bases from J, the junction kept 8 bases outside the gene matches. The CDR3 sequence is CASSWDRRHEAFF. The CDR3 bases are TGTGCCAGCAGCTGGGACAGACGCCATGAAGCTTTCTTT.

The chain employs TRBV6-1 and TRBJ2-7; no reliable D call. CDR3 length: 16 amino acids. Germline CDR1 MNHNS, CDR2 SASEGT. V was pared by 1 base and J by 4 bases, with 17 bases between. CDR3 residues: CASSEGSTPFGYEQYF. CDR3 nucleotides: TGTGCCAGCAGTGAAGGTAGTACACCCTTTGGGTACGAGCAGTACTTC.

This clonotype has a handful of counts. V and J are TRBV6-6 and TRBJ2-7; TRBD1 agrees at 7 bases. V gave up 2 bases and J gave up 4 bases; unmatched junction bases: 8. The CDR3 contains 15 residues. Germline CDR1 MNHNY, CDR2 SVGAGI (reference sequence). The CDR3 DNA is TGTGCCAGCAGTTACCCAACCGGGACAGCTTACGAGCAGTACTTC. This gives the protein CASSYPTGTAYEQYF.

There are many counts of this clonotype. The V call is TRBV5-1, the J call TRBJ2-5, with 13 nucleotides matching TRBD2. This CDR3 has 18 amino acids. Germline CDR1 is SGHRS and CDR2 is YFSETQ. V gave up 3 bases and J gave up 8 bases; unmatched junction bases: 16. CDR3 sequence (DNA): TGCGCCAGCAGCTGGAGGACTAGCGGGGGACCCACGGGGGAAACCCAGTACTTC. Its translation is CASSWRTSGGPTGETQYF.

The CDR3 DNA reads TGTGCCAGCAGTTTTGCTAGGAATGAGCAGTTCTTC. It encodes CASSFARNEQFF. The gene calls are TRBV12-3 or TRBV12-4 and TRBJ2-1; D not certain. There are 12 residues in the CDR3. V was trimmed by 3 bases and J by 7 bases, leaving 7 bases between them.

The rearrangement uses TRBV28 and TRBJ2-3, with 8 bases identical to TRBD1. V lost 5 bases to trimming and J lost 7 bases; unmatched junction nucleotides: 8. The length of the CDR3 is 14 residues. Germline V CDR1 and CDR2: MDHEN, SYDVKM. The CDR3 here is CASSTGTGGHTQYF. CDR3 DNA sequence: TGTGCCAGCAGTACTGGGACAGGTGGGCATACGCAGTATTTT.

The table lists this clonotype with a count of one. J is TRBJ1-2 and V is TRBV25-1; D gene unclear. The germline V gene has CDR1 MGHDK and CDR2 SYGVNS. This CDR3 spans 15 amino acids. V lost 0 bases and J lost 8, with 16 bases in between. The CDR3 nucleotides read TGTGCCAGCAGTGAATACTCGACGGACCTCGGAGGCTACACCTTC. It specifies CASSEYSTDLGGYTF.

There are many counts of this clonotype. V gene TRBV20-1 combines with J gene TRBJ2-7, with unresolved D. CDR1 is DFQATT and CDR2 is SNEGSKA in the germline V gene (reference sequence). The CDR3 runs 16 residues. Trimming shortened V by 0 bases and J by 3 bases, and 18 bases separated the two germline ends. Written as DNA, the CDR3 is TGCAGTGCTAGAGATGATTTGGAAGGGAAGGGCTACGAGCAGTACTTC. Its translation is CSARDDLEGKGYEQYF.

The chain links TRBV7-9 to TRBJ2-1; D uncertain. Deletions cut 0 bases from V and 8 bases from J, with 23 bases between. Germline assignment: CDR1 SEHNR and CDR2 FQNEAQ (reference sequence). The length of the CDR3 is 18 residues. The CDR3 here is CASSLAITGNRRRYEQFF. The CDR3, as DNA: TGTGCCAGCAGCTTAGCGATTACTGGTAATCGTCGTCGGTATGAGCAGTTCTTC.

The J gene is TRBJ2-6, the V gene TRBV6-5; perhaps TRBD2 as D (6 bases). Trimming cost V 5 bases and J 0 bases, with 8 bases left between them. The CDR3 extends over 15 amino acids. Germline V gives CDR1 MNHEY, CDR2 SVGAGI. CDR3: CASSQRVSGANVLTF. The CDR3 DNA reads TGTGCCAGCAGTCAGCGGGTCTCTGGGGCCAACGTCCTGACTTTC.

This clonotype has only a few counts. The chain combines TRBV2 with TRBJ1-4; weak D call: TRBD1 (5 bases). V was cut by 2 bases and J by 6 bases, with 16 bases left in between. The germline gives CDR1 SNHLY, CDR2 FYNNEI. This CDR3 comprises 16 residues. The CDR3 here is CASSEWEWGVYEKLFF. Here the CDR3 DNA reads TGTGCCAGCAGTGAATGGGAATGGGGGGTTTATGAAAAACTGTTTTTT.